The clone carrying this TCR beta chain was counted between two and nine times. The antigen remains unidentified. This sample is drawn from a study of Graves' ophthalmopathy and Graves' hyperthyroidism. Study-wide results and caveats: Ophthalmopathy progression cases were predicted by the model with approximately 70% sensitivity and around 72% specificity.

RNA served as the template for amplifying TCR beta CDR3 regions. The first round was an RT-PCR with HTBI primers, and the second round was a multiplex PCR. TCRdb used MiXCR to reprocess the multiplex PCR reads, holding one entry per CDR3 protein. The sample holds some 750,000 distinct CDR3 sequences, about 44% seen once. The CDR3 sequence is 16 residues long. Losses at the gene ends were 4 bases for V and 3 bases for J; bases not matched to a gene: 10. Germline V gives CDR1 LGHNA, CDR2 YNFKEQ. Enrollment excluded any patients with other autoimmune diseases, uncontrolled infections, pregnancy or lactation.

The gene calls are TRBV4-2 and TRBJ2-7; 9 bases are a match to TRBD1. This receptor was identified in an adult man with Graves' ophthalmopathy. Sequencing input: peripheral blood. The CDR3 region is CASSPDYTGGLYEQYF. The CDR3 DNA sequence: TGTGCCAGCAGCCCAGACTACACAGGGGGCCTCTACGAGCAGTACTTC.